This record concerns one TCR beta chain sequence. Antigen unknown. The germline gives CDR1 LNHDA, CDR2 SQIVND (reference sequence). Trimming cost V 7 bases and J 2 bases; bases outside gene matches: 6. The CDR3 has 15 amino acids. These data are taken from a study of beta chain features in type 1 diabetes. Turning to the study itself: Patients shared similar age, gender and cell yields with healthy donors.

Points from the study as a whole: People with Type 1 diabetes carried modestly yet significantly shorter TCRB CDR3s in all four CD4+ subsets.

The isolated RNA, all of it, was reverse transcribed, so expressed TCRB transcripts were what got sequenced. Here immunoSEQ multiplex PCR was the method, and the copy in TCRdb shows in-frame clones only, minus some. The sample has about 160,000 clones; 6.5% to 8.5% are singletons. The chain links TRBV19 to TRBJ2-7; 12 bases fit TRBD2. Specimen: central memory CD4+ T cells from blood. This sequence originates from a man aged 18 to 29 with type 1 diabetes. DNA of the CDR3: TGTGCCAGTAACACCGGACTAGCGGGGCCCTACGAGCAGTACTTC. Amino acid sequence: CASNTGLAGPYEQYF.